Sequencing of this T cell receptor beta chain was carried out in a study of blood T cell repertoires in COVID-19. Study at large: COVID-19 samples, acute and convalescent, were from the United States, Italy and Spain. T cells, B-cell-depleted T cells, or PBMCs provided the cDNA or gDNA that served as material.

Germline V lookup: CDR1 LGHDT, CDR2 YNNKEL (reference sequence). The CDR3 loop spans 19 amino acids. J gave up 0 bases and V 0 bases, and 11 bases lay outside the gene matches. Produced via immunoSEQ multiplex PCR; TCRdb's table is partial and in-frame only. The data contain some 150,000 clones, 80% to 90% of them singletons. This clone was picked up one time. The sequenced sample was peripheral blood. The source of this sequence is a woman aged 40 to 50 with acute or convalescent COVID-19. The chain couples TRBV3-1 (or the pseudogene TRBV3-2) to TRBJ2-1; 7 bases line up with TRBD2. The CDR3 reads CASSQESAAGDLSYNEQFF. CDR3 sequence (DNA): TGTGCCAGCAGCCAAGAATCGGCGGCGGGGGACCTCTCCTACAATGAGCAGTTCTTC.